The 24 T cell receptor beta chains below come from one sample, sequenced in a study of identical twins. TCRdb reanalysed the 5' RACE reads using MiXCR and keeps one entry per CDR3 protein. The data show fewer than 450,000 distinct CDR3 sequences, roughly 10% seen once. The sequenced sample consisted of naive T cells sorted from blood. The receptors were sampled from a woman aged 45-59 years in good health.

In this sample, this clonotype turned up a few times. The chain employs TRBV20-1 and TRBJ2-2; a possible D gene is TRBD1 (6 bases). Trimming cost V 0 bases and J 0 bases, with 23 bases left between them. Germline V gene data show CDR1 as DFQATT and CDR2 as SNEGSKA (reference sequence). The CDR3 runs to 20 residues. The CDR3 sequence: CSARDNGGREALANTGELFF. The CDR3 nucleotides read TGCAGTGCTAGAGATAATGGGGGCAGAGAAGCTCTCGCGAACACCGGGGAGCTGTTTTTT.

This clonotype was observed a few times. The chain recombines TRBV7-8 with TRBJ2-1; weak D call: TRBD2 (5 bases). The germline V gene has CDR1 SGHVS and CDR2 FQNEAQ. This CDR3 has 16 residues. V was shortened by 3 bases and J by 7 bases, with 19 bases between the two germline ends. The CDR3 sequence is CASSLGLRVNSNEQFF. CDR3 sequence (DNA): TGTGCCAGCAGCTTGGGCCTGCGGGTCAATTCAAATGAGCAGTTCTTC.

A note on this clonotype: Being one base from a much bigger clone, this may be a read error. Given the absence of the conserved phenylalanine or tryptophan at the CDR3 end, a read error is likely. The chain has TRBV20-1 and TRBJ2-7, with D possibly matching TRBD2 (5 bases). There are 12 residues in the CDR3. Trimming stripped 8 bases from V and 5 bases from J, with 16 bases between. The germline V gene has CDR1 DFQATT and CDR2 SNEGSKA (reference sequence). The CDR3 protein is CSTQRGGDEQYY. In DNA form, the CDR3 reads TGCAGTACCCAGAGAGGAGGTGACGAGCAGTACTAC.

The genes are TRBV3-1 and TRBJ1-6; 7 bases align to TRBD1. Germline loops: CDR1 LGHDT, CDR2 YNNKEL (reference sequence). This CDR3 is built from 14 residues. The J segment lost 10 bases and the V segment lost 4 bases, leaving 7 bases of the junction unmatched. The CDR3 is CASSRRQGGSPLHF. Written as DNA, the CDR3 is TGTGCCAGCAGCCGGCGGCAGGGGGGATCACCCCTCCACTTT.

This clonotype appeared many times. The chain has TRBV10-3 and TRBJ1-1, with D hard to call. Germline CDR1 reads ENHRY; CDR2 reads SYGVKD. Trimming removed 0 bases from V and 0 bases from J, with 14 bases in between. This CDR3 region has 17 residues. CDR3 in amino acids: CAISESQRGGMNTEAFF. The CDR3 nucleotides are TGTGCCATCAGTGAGTCCCAACGGGGAGGCATGAACACTGAAGCTTTCTTT.

This clonotype was recorded at least ten times. The CDR3 nucleotides read TGTGCCAGCAGTGCTTACAGGGGAAATGGCTACACCTTC. This codes for CASSAYRGNGYTF. The chain is built from TRBV12-3 or TRBV12-4 and TRBJ1-2, with 7 nucleotides matching TRBD1. This CDR3 comprises 13 residues. After removal of 5 bases from V and 6 bases from J, the junction contained 6 bases not matched to a gene.

The table lists this clonotype with many counts. The chain links TRBV27 to TRBJ2-7, with 10 bases aligning to TRBD2. This CDR3 is built from 15 residues. Trimming at V came to 6 bases and at J to 1 base, leaving 6 bases not matched to a gene. Per germline, CDR1 MNHEY and CDR2 SMNVEV (reference sequence). The CDR3 DNA reads as TGTGCCAGCAGAACCGGGACTAGCGCTTCCTACGAGCAGTACTTC. This encodes CASRTGTSASYEQYF.

The chain uses TRBV7-2 and TRBJ2-7; possibly TRBD1 or TRBD2 for D (8 bases each). Trimming shortened V by 4 bases and J by 2 bases, and 15 bases separated the two germline ends. The CDR3 contains 15 residues. The germline V gene has CDR1 SGHTA and CDR2 FQGNSA. Here the CDR3 DNA reads TGTGCCAGCAGCTATAGCGGGACAGGAGCCTACGAGCAGTACGTC. This encodes CASSYSGTGAYEQYV.

The table lists this clonotype with a count of one. One base away lies a much larger clone, so this may be a sequencing read error. The rearrangement uses TRBV5-1 and TRBJ2-1, with unresolved D. Germline V gene sequence: CDR1 SGHRS, CDR2 YFSETQ. The CDR3 covers 14 residues. CDR3 in amino acids: CASSLTPKNNEHFF. The CDR3 DNA reads TGCGCCAGCAGCCTGACACCTAAGAACAATGAGCACTTCTTC.

The chain links TRBV5-1 to TRBJ2-1; 11 bases agree with TRBD2. This CDR3 is built from 14 residues. With 3 bases clipped from V and 9 bases from J, the junction kept 5 bases outside the gene matches. Germline V CDR1 and CDR2: SGHRS, YFSETQ. CDR3 nucleotide sequence: TGCGCCAGCAGCTGGGGACTAGCGGTCAGTGAGCAGTTCTTC. Its protein is CASSWGLAVSEQFF.

The V gene is TRBV5-1, the J gene TRBJ2-7; TRBD1 is a possible D gene (6 bases). Germline loops: CDR1 SGHRS, CDR2 YFSETQ. The V and J ends lost 4 bases and 4 bases respectively, with 27 bases between them. This CDR3 is 18 amino acids long. CDR3 sequence: CASSPRPPGARRFYEQYF. In nucleotides, the CDR3 is TGCGCCAGCAGCCCGAGGCCCCCAGGGGCCCGACGGTTTTACGAGCAGTACTTC. The full variable domain, completed using reference TRBV5-1 and TRBJ2-7, is KAGVTQTPRYLIKTRGQQVTLSCSPISGHRSVSWYQQTPGQGLQFLFEYFSETQRNKGNFPGRFSGRQFSNSRSEMNVSTLELGDSALYLCASSPRPPGARRFYEQYFGPGTRLTVT.

In its sample, this clonotype was seen a few times. The chain joins TRBV5-1 to TRBJ1-1; D is uncertain. This CDR3 spans 14 amino acids. Trimming stripped 4 bases from V and 6 bases from J, with 16 bases between. Germline V lookup: CDR1 SGHRS, CDR2 YFSETQ. The CDR3 protein is CASSGMAGRAEAFF. CDR3 nucleotide sequence: TGCGCCAGCAGCGGGATGGCAGGTAGGGCTGAAGCTTTCTTT.

This clonotype was counted only a few times. The rearrangement links TRBV2 to TRBJ1-1, with 8 bases matching TRBD1. CDR3 length: 15 residues. J gave up 1 base and V 6 bases, and 7 bases lay outside the gene matches. Germline-derived CDR1 and CDR2 are SNHLY and FYNNEI. Here the CDR3 DNA reads TGTGCCAGCAGCGGGACAGGAGCCTCGAACACTGAAGCTTTCTTT. Its translation: CASSGTGASNTEAFF.

This clonotype was found a few times. J is TRBJ2-2 and V is TRBV6-1; D tentatively reads TRBD1 or TRBD2 (5 bases each). CDR3 length: 14 amino acids. The germline V gene has CDR1 MNHNS and CDR2 SASEGT. Trimming shortened V by 0 bases and J by 4 bases, and 6 bases separated the two germline ends. The CDR3 region has the DNA TGTGCCAGCAGTGAAGCTGGGACCACCGGGGAGCTGTTTTTT. Protein product: CASSEAGTTGELFF.

In its sample, this clonotype was seen a few times. The chain joins TRBV2 to TRBJ2-7; D not certain. The CDR3 has 13 residues. The germline V gene has CDR1 SNHLY and CDR2 FYNNEI. V lost 4 bases, J lost 2 bases, and 9 bases lay in between. The CDR3 reads CASSVPGAYEQYV. The CDR3 DNA is TGTGCCAGCAGTGTACCGGGCGCCTACGAGCAGTACGTC.

The V call is TRBV18, the J call TRBJ2-3; 8 bases are a match to TRBD2. CDR1 is KGHSH and CDR2 is LQKENI in the germline V gene. J was trimmed by 4 bases and V by 1 base; bases with no gene match: 7. The CDR3 loop spans 16 amino acids. CDR3 DNA: TGTGCCAGCTCACCACTTCCACGGGAGGGCCCAGATACGCAGTATTTT. It translates to CASSPLPREGPDTQYF.

The chain uses TRBV3-1 and TRBJ2-3; weak D call: TRBD1 (5 bases). This CDR3 is 16 amino acids long. Trimming took 6 bases from V and 1 from J, leaving 17 bases between them. CDR1 is LGHDT, CDR2 YNNKEL, per germline (reference sequence). For the CDR3, the DNA is TGTGCCAGCAGTCTAGGTCCAGGGTCCCGCACAGATACGCAGTATTTT. Translating it yields CASSLGPGSRTDTQYF.

The rearrangement joins TRBV18 to TRBJ2-1; 9 bases line up with TRBD2. The ends lost 2 bases at V and 4 bases at J; junction bases unmatched: 6. CDR1 KGHSH and CDR2 LQKENI come from the germline V gene. CDR3 length: 16 residues. For the CDR3, the DNA is TGTGCCAGCTCACCATCTACTAGCGGGTTTTACAATGAGCAGTTCTTC. Amino acid sequence: CASSPSTSGFYNEQFF.

This clonotype was seen more than once but under ten times. The CDR3 protein is CASSQGLAENIQYF. In DNA form, the CDR3 reads TGTGCCAGCAGCCAGGGACTAGCGGAGAACATTCAGTACTTC. The chain joins TRBV3-1 to TRBJ2-4, with TRBD2 matching 11 bases. CDR1 and CDR2 (germline): LGHDT, YNNKEL (reference sequence). The V segment lost 3 bases and the J segment 7 bases; nucleotides outside the gene matches: 2. The CDR3 runs 14 residues.

Comments on this clonotype: A much larger clone lies one base from this, so it may be a read error. The chain has TRBV29-1 and TRBJ2-5, with 7 bases matching TRBD2. J was trimmed by 7 bases and V by 1 base; bases with no gene match: 0. The CDR3 runs to 11 residues. CDR1 is SQVTM and CDR2 is ANQGSEA in the germline V gene. For the CDR3, the DNA is TGCAGCGTTGAAGTAGCGGGGACCCAGTACTTC. Translating it yields CSVEVAGTQYF.

J is TRBJ2-7 and V is TRBV6-1; TRBD2 is a possible D gene (6 bases). The V gene lost 7 bases and the J gene lost 6 bases, with 13 bases spanning the gap. CDR1 is MNHNS, CDR2 SASEGT, per germline. The CDR3 loop spans 12 amino acids. The CDR3 nucleotides are TGTGCCAGCACCGAGCAACTAGCCGAGCAGTACTTC. Its translation is CASTEQLAEQYF.

This clonotype was seen repeatedly, ten times or more. This chain uses TRBV6-5 with TRBJ2-5, with 11 bases fitting TRBD1. Germline assignment: CDR1 MNHEY and CDR2 SVGAGI. This CDR3 spans 15 amino acids. Trimming at V came to 4 bases and at J to 5 bases, leaving 6 bases not matched to a gene. CDR3 sequence: CASSLGTGGLETQYF. The CDR3 bases are TGTGCCAGCAGTTTAGGGACAGGGGGGTTGGAGACCCAGTACTTC.

The chain carries TRBV24-1 and TRBJ1-1; D call uncertain. Germline CDR1 reads KGHDR; CDR2 reads SFDVKD. V lost 3 bases, J lost 2 bases, and 6 bases lay in between. The CDR3 sequence is 13 residues long. DNA for the CDR3: TGTGCCACCAGTGATCTATCTAACACTGAAGCTTTCTTT. Protein sequence: CATSDLSNTEAFF.

The rearrangement links TRBV10-3 to TRBJ2-5; unclear D gene. Germline V lookup: CDR1 ENHRY, CDR2 SYGVKD. Trimming removed 6 bases from V and 0 bases from J, with 5 bases in between. This CDR3 has 12 amino acids. In DNA, the CDR3 is TGTGCCATCAGGGCTAACCAAGAGACCCAGTACTTC. It yields the protein CAIRANQETQYF.